The sequence of this T cell receptor beta chain was determined in a study of blood T cells in healthy people across ages (dated by TCRdb to 2014 to 2015). Some background on the complete study: In model experiments, template switching captured about one uniquely barcoded TCR beta cDNA molecule for every two T cells. To track age-related changes in TCR beta repertoire diversity, the study relied on deep sequencing normalized with unique cDNA molecular identifiers. Donors were grouped into four age groups: young (average approximately 15 years), middle-aged (under 40), aged (62) and long-lived (just over 80). To avoid experimental bias, donors of different ages were spread randomly across the sequencing lanes. For two donors (one aged 18 to 29 and one aged 80 or older), the study analyzed two additional independent replicas of 1 million unique cDNA reads from the same blood draw.

Comment on this clonotype: Its antigen remains undetermined. No base-level quality is on record; no much larger clone is a single base apart.

The roughly 37 donors, aged about 6 to 100 years, were systemically healthy Caucasian individuals from Russia. Each donor gave about 9.7 milliliters of peripheral blood, drawn into EDTA-treated Vacutainer tubes. PBMCs were isolated by Ficoll-Paque density-gradient centrifugation, with at least 7 million obtained per sample. Trizol reagent was used to extract total RNA from PBMCs, with at least 6 micrograms per sample. Naive CD45RAhigh/CD27high T cell percentages were measured by flow cytometry on a PBMC aliquot from every donor. Preparation of the library involved 5' RACE. Sequencing took place on an Illumina HiSeq 2500. A second PCR of roughly 7 to 11 cycles was run with a J-beta primer mix and a sample-barcoded 5' primer. Each TCR beta cDNA molecule received a unique molecular identifier from a template-switch 5' adaptor carrying 12 random nucleotides. Each sample yielded at least 3 million CDR3-containing paired-end reads. All of the RNA was converted into first-strand cDNA using the Mint cDNA synthesis kit, with a TRBC-specific oligonucleotide serving as the primer. All cDNA was treated with uracil-DNA glycosylase and then went through a first 18-cycle PCR with the universal primers M1SS and BC2_uni_R. In the authors' own workflow: Normalization of each sample was performed by random selection of 1 million high-quality reads, each carrying a distinct molecular identifier. Instead of being binned into consensus sequences, reads with shared molecular identifiers were discarded. MiTCR, run with a Q25 quality threshold and the strictest error-elimination algorithm, handled CDR3 identification, clonotype clustering and error correction. A nonparametric unseen species model with Euler transformation was used to estimate lower-bound total TCR beta diversity. TCRdb ran its own pipeline on the public reads, namely fastp trimming at Q25 and MiXCR clone calling, and kept in-frame beta chains. CDR3 protein sequences are deduplicated, and each keeps its most common genes and DNA. TCRdb, not the authors, supplied the V and J calls. This sample gives around 1,600,000 distinct CDR3 sequences in total; less than 45% of them show up just once. The ten largest clonotypes hold roughly 3.7% of the sample.

The paper as a whole reports these results and caveats: Donor CMV infection status was unknown, potentially confounding age-related changes in expanded clonotypes. Compared with the aged group, the long-lived group had more naive CD4+ T cells, fewer expanded clones and increased TCR diversity, suggesting age selection. A strong correlation was found between observed TCR beta diversity and the percentage of naive T cells measured by flow cytometry. Because profiling used bulk unsorted PBMCs, naive and antigen-experienced compartments could not be compared conclusively. Estimates of total diversity based on one million sequenced T cells were regarded as lower bounds and as underestimates. Observed TCR beta diversity per million T cells fell roughly linearly with age, and a significant reduction was already apparent by age around 40.

The CDR3, cysteine through phenylalanine, is 15 amino acids long. Only CDR3 DNA remains: 45 bases, in frame from the first base. The germline V gene yields MNHEY for CDR1 and SVGEGT for CDR2. V is clipped by 8 bases and J by 3 bases, and the sequence between their germline boundaries is 17 bases long. Input material: blood. In this chain, TRBV6-2 or TRBV6-3 is recombined with TRBJ1-5; too little of a D gene remains to name it. The receptor was isolated from a woman aged 18-29 years in good health. DNA sequence: TGTGCCAGCGCCCACGAGCCGTCCCTCAATCAGCCCCAGCATTTT. The resulting protein is CASAHEPSLNQPQHF.